This passage covers 9 T cell receptor beta chains from one sample sequenced in a study of OX40 agonist ivuxolimab in advanced cancers. Method: immunoSEQ multiplex PCR; TCRdb's copy keeps in-frame clones and lacks some. The sample holds 65,000 to 95,000 clones, around 86% seen once. The specimen was CD4+ or CD8+ T cells sorted from blood, collected in a trial of the OX40 agonist ivuxolimab. The receptors stem from an adult with an advanced solid tumor such as melanoma, head and neck, liver or kidney cancer.

The J gene is TRBJ1-1, the V gene TRBV6-1; tentatively, D is TRBD1 (5 bases). Germline CDR1 is MNHNS and CDR2 is SASEGT. This CDR3 region has 13 residues. Trimming removed 5 bases at V and 11 bases at J, with 18 bases between. The CDR3: CASSLRGPRAAFF. CDR3 sequence (DNA): TGTGCCAGCAGTCTCCGAGGACCCAGGGCGGCTTTCTTT.

The J gene is TRBJ1-4, the V gene TRBV2; the D is unclear. The V end was cut by 6 bases, the J end by 5 bases, with 10 bases between. The CDR3 length is 13 residues. Germline-derived CDR1 and CDR2 are SNHLY and FYNNEI. CDR3 loop: CASRSVVNEKLFF. As DNA, the CDR3 is TGTGCCAGCAGATCTGTGGTAAATGAAAAACTGTTTTTT.

Note on this clone: An end of the junction differs from the germline gene, which may be a read error. The chain has TRBV29-1 and TRBJ2-5; D gene uncertain. The CDR3 length is 14 residues. Per the germline V gene, CDR1 is SQVTM and CDR2 is ANQGSEA. As DNA, the CDR3 is TGCAGCGTTCAAGAGCAGAGAGGCAGGGAGACCCAGTACTTC. Translated, it gives CSVQEQRGRETQYF.

The chain is built from TRBV5-5 and TRBJ1-6, with 7 bases that match TRBD1. The CDR3 sequence is 16 residues long. V was pared by 1 base and J by 9 bases, with 10 bases of the junction left unmatched. Looked up from germline, CDR1 is SGHKS and CDR2 is YYEKEE (reference sequence). For the CDR3, the DNA is TGTGCCAGCAGCTTGCCAGGGGGTTCGGGTGGTTCACCCCTCCACTTT. The encoded protein is CASSLPGGSGGSPLHF.

The V gene is TRBV19, the J gene TRBJ2-4; D is perhaps TRBD1 or TRBD2 (6 bases each). CDR1 is LNHDA and CDR2 is SQIVND in the germline V gene (reference sequence). The CDR3 has 16 residues. V was cut by 0 bases and J by 0 bases, with 9 bases left in between. This chain's CDR3 is CASSIEGGTAKNIQYF. DNA of the CDR3: TGTGCCAGTAGTATAGAAGGGGGGACAGCCAAAAACATTCAGTACTTC.

This chain joins TRBV18 and TRBJ2-2, with D tentatively TRBD1 (6 bases). V was trimmed by 2 bases and J by 9 bases, leaving 16 bases between them. This CDR3 comprises 15 residues. In germline, CDR1 is KGHSH, CDR2 LQKENI. CDR3: CASSPGPGAHRELFF. Written as DNA, the CDR3 is TGTGCCAGCTCACCAGGGCCAGGGGCTCACCGGGAGCTGTTTTTT.

The chain employs TRBV9 and TRBJ2-1; 9 nucleotides agree with TRBD2. After removal of 4 bases from V and 9 bases from J, the junction contained 14 bases not matched to a gene. Germline assignment: CDR1 SGDLS and CDR2 YYNGEE. The CDR3 has 16 amino acids. CDR3 sequence: CASSPRGAGGQGEQFF. The CDR3 nucleotides read TGTGCCAGCAGCCCCCGCGGGGCGGGGGGGCAGGGTGAGCAGTTCTTC. Variable domain in full (rest from reference TRBV9 and TRBJ2-1): DSGVTQTPKHLITATGQRVTLRCSPRSGDLSVYWYQQSLDQGLQFLIQYYNGEERAKGNILERFSAQQFPDLHSELNLSSLELGDSALYFCASSPRGAGGQGEQFFGPGTRLTVL.

The chain is built from TRBV7-3 and TRBJ2-5, with TRBD1 matching over 8 bases. V dropped 3 bases and J dropped 5; count of bases not matched to a gene: 5. Germline V gene lookup returns CDR1 SGHTA and CDR2 FQGTGA. This CDR3 has 14 amino acids. For the CDR3, the DNA is TGTGCCAGCAGCTTGACAGGGGTTCGGGAGACCCAGTACTTC. Its protein is CASSLTGVRETQYF.

The chain combines TRBV10-3 with TRBJ1-1, with D tentatively TRBD1 (6 bases). Trimming took off 10 bases at V and 2 bases at J, with 11 bases between the two ends. Germline values: CDR1 ENHRY, CDR2 SYGVKD. The CDR3 sequence is 12 residues long. The DNA for the CDR3 is TGTGCCAGCCGGGACATCAACACTGAAGCTTTCTTT. Translation: CASRDINTEAFF.